This T cell receptor (beta chain) emerged from a study of fetal regulatory T cell absence and autoimmunity. This CDR3 has 14 residues. CDR1 is SGHRS, CDR2 YFSETQ, per germline. Trimming cost V 6 bases and J 0 bases, with 9 bases left between them. Study observations and caveats: Broadly similar TRB gene family usage was seen in pancreas and cord blood. Some top pancreas TCR clones were over 85-fold enriched versus cord blood. In IPEX syndrome, oligoclonal enrichment was read as supporting prenatal antigen-driven autoimmunity in the pancreas.

This clone was picked up a small number of times. Antigen: not known. Sequencing was at survey level. Sequencing used immunoSEQ multiplex PCR; TCRdb keeps in-frame clones, though not all of them. The table lists around 100,000 clones, about 78% of them singletons, with roughly 2% in the top ten. The V gene is TRBV5-1, the J gene TRBJ2-2; no reliable D call. Material: pancreas tissue. This sequence originates from a male donor with IPEX syndrome. CDR3 residues: CASILSPNTGELFF. Here the CDR3 DNA reads TGCGCCAGCATCCTCAGTCCGAACACCGGGGAGCTGTTTTTT.